This TCR beta chain was captured by sequencing in a study of T cell repertoires in cytomegalovirus infection. Study-level background: Both a matching HLA type and CMV infection were indicated by public TCR beta signatures. Study conclusions and caveats: Cumulative frequency of public TCR beta families picked out carriers of CMV plus the relevant HLA. Predominance within the ex vivo response was attributable to HLA-C-restricted CMV-specific TCR beta clonotypes.

CDR3 length equals 16 residues. Germline values: CDR1 SQVTM, CDR2 ANQGSEA. J gave up 0 bases and V 1 base, and 8 bases lay outside the gene matches. TCRdb reprocessed the reads with MiXCR, giving one entry per CDR3 protein. The data hold about 460,000 distinct CDR3 sequences, with around 11% observed a single time. The table lists this clonotype with many counts. The antigen is not known. The receptor was derived from a human donor in good health (CMV status not recorded). Some clones in this sample may be carry-over from other donors' samples. Sequenced input: PBMCs. The rearrangement uses TRBV29-1 and TRBJ2-5; 7 bases align to TRBD2. CDR3 coding DNA: TGCAGCGTTGAAGCGGGAGGCCTTCCGTACCAAGAGACCCAGTACTTC. Protein product: CSVEAGGLPYQETQYF. Full variable domain (remainder filled in from reference TRBV29-1 and TRBJ2-5): SAVISQKPSRDICQRGTSLTIQCQVDSQVTMMFWYRQQPGQSLTLIATANQGSEATYESGFVIDKFPISRPNLTFSTLTVSNMSPEDSSIYLCSVEAGGLPYQETQYFGPGTRLLVL.